This T cell receptor (beta chain) was obtained from a study of T cell responses to AZD1222 COVID-19 vaccine. Study details: Second-dose intervals of approximately 4 or approximately 12 weeks were pooled. The study's findings and limits: Nearly half of unique spike-specific TCRs reportedly avoided B.1.351 and B.1.1.7 mutated regions. Repertoire sampling occurred only after the peak T cell response. Breadth and depth of Spike-specific TCRs rose after two AZD1222 doses.

To note about this clone: What it binds is not known.

Measured with immunoSEQ multiplex PCR; TCRdb has only the in-frame clones, and not every one. The table records roughly 130,000 clones, around 94% of them present only once. Sample: peripheral blood, taken on day 0 of AZD1222 vaccination. The receptor's source is an adult in good health.

Written as DNA, the CDR3 is TGTGCCAGCAGCCGCGCGGACAGGCACTCCTACGAGCAGTACTTC. It is translated as CASSRADRHSYEQYF. The chain couples TRBV3-1 (or the pseudogene TRBV3-2) to TRBJ2-7; 7 bases agree with TRBD1. Germline CDR1 is LGHDT and CDR2 is YNNKEL (reference sequence). V shed 4 bases and J 0 bases; nucleotides not matched to a gene: 6. This CDR3 is 15 amino acids long.